These 31 T cell receptor beta chains were sequenced from one sample in a study of blood T cell repertoires in COVID-19 (dated by TCRdb to the early 2020s). The library was built by means of the immunoSEQ multiplex PCR assay. Drawn from immuneACCESS, this table holds only the in-frame rearrangements with V and J called that TCRdb kept. Clones are partly lost; checked studies trace under half to an unresolved V gene and leave the rest unexplained. The table for this sample lists 300,000 to 400,000 clones; roughly 85% of them were counted only once. The top ten constitute around 1.8% of the sample. The sequencing input was PBMCs or T cells enriched from blood (not recorded which). Source of these receptors: a woman aged 25-40 years who had been exposed to COVID-19.

The chain recombines TRBV28 with TRBJ1-6; D remains unclear. The CDR3 consists of 12 residues. Trimming took off 3 bases at V and 7 bases at J, with 4 bases between the two ends. Germline CDR1 and CDR2: MDHEN and SYDVKM. The CDR3 region is CASSLQNSPLHF. CDR3 DNA sequence: TGTGCCAGCAGTTTGCAGAATTCACCCCTCCACTTT.

This clone was counted only a few times. V is TRBV2 and J is TRBJ2-3; no clear D. Between the trimmed V and J ends, which lost 6 bases and 1 base, there was a span of 8 bases. This CDR3 comprises 13 residues. Germline CDR1 SNHLY, CDR2 FYNNEI. The CDR3 reads CASSLTGTDTQYF. The CDR3 coding sequence is TGTGCCAGCAGCCTAACGGGCACAGATACGCAGTATTTT.

The chain is built from TRBV19 and TRBJ1-3, with a possible D match to TRBD1 (5 bases). This CDR3 is built from 15 residues. Per germline, CDR1 LNHDA and CDR2 SQIVND (reference sequence). Between the trimmed V and J ends, which lost 8 bases and 0 bases, there was a span of 14 bases. CDR3 residues: CASWRRQFSGNTIYF. The CDR3 nucleotides are TGTGCCAGTTGGAGAAGACAGTTCTCTGGAAACACCATATATTTT.

The genes are TRBV23-1 and TRBJ2-7; D is unresolved. TRBV23-1 is treated as an ORF (open reading frame) with a function not yet certain. CDR3 length: 14 amino acids. V lost 4 bases and J lost 2, with 12 bases in between. The CDR3 loop reads CASSRYNLTYEQYF. CDR3 DNA: TGCGCCAGCAGTCGGTATAACTTGACCTACGAGCAGTACTTC.

The V and J genes are TRBV6-5 and TRBJ2-5; perhaps TRBD2 as D (5 bases). The germline gives CDR1 MNHEY, CDR2 SVGAGI. Deletions cut 6 bases from V and 2 bases from J, with 10 bases between. The CDR3 is made up of 13 amino acids. The CDR3 DNA is TGTGCCAGCAGAAGACGGGGACAAGAGACCCAGTACTTC. This encodes CASRRRGQETQYF.

The chain has TRBV7-3 and TRBJ2-1; maybe TRBD1 (6 bases). This CDR3 is 15 amino acids long. Between the trimmed V and J ends, which lost 5 bases and 0 bases, there was a span of 11 bases. Germline V lookup: CDR1 SGHTA, CDR2 FQGTGA. CDR3 amino acids: CASSLGGGSYNEQFF. CDR3 bases: TGTGCCAGCAGCCTAGGGGGTGGCTCCTACAATGAGCAGTTCTTC.

This clone was seen a single time. The chain uses TRBV7-9 and TRBJ1-2; TRBD1 might be the D (6 bases). Trimming shortened V by 5 bases and J by 3 bases, and 19 bases separated the two germline ends. This CDR3 has 16 amino acids. Germline V lookup: CDR1 SEHNR, CDR2 FQNEAQ (reference sequence). The CDR3 protein is CASSPSTGPAHYGYTF. The CDR3 nucleotides are TGTGCCAGCAGCCCCTCGACAGGCCCCGCTCACTATGGCTACACCTTC.

The chain carries TRBV30 and TRBJ2-1; TRBD2 might be the D (6 bases). CDR3 size: 11 residues. V lost 2 bases and J 8 bases, leaving 7 bases between the germline ends. Germline V gene data show CDR1 as GTSNPN and CDR2 as SVGIG (reference sequence). The CDR3, as DNA: TGTGCCTGGAGTTGGAGGGATGAGCAGTTCTTC. It specifies CAWSWRDEQFF.

CDR3 residues: CASSREGQGGYEQYF. The CDR3 bases are TGCGCCAGCAGTCGGGAGGGGCAGGGGGGCTACGAGCAGTACTTC. The chain has TRBV5-1 and TRBJ2-7; possibly TRBD2 for D (8 bases). In germline, CDR1 is SGHRS, CDR2 YFSETQ. Trimming left V 5 bases short and J 3 bases short, with 18 bases between. This CDR3 region has 15 residues.

The chain recombines TRBV12-3 or TRBV12-4 with TRBJ1-1, with TRBD1 matching 8 bases. CDR3 length equals 13 residues. Trimming at V came to 3 bases and at J to 8 bases, leaving 5 bases not matched to a gene. The CDR3 bases are TGTGCCAGCAGTTTCTGGACAGGGACCGAAGCTTTCTTT. It codes for CASSFWTGTEAFF.

The V and J genes are TRBV5-1 and TRBJ2-7; TRBD1 matches 9 bases. The CDR3 totals 14 residues. J gave up 2 bases and V 4 bases, and 4 bases lay outside the gene matches. Germline CDR1 is SGHRS and CDR2 is YFSETQ. For the CDR3, the DNA is TGCGCCAGCAGCACCACAGGGGGCGCCTACGAGCAGTACTTC. The encoded protein is CASSTTGGAYEQYF.

This rearrangement joins TRBV14 to TRBJ1-2, with unresolved D. Germline CDR1 and CDR2: SGHDN and FVKESK. The CDR3 runs 15 residues. V lost 1 base, J lost 6 bases, and 15 bases lay in between. This CDR3 reads CASSQASTPSDGYTF. The CDR3 nucleotides are TGTGCCAGCAGCCAAGCTAGCACCCCTTCCGATGGCTACACCTTC.

The chain carries TRBV9 and TRBJ1-3, with D possibly matching TRBD1 (6 bases). Germline V gene sequence: CDR1 SGDLS, CDR2 YYNGEE. Trimming took 0 bases from V and 7 from J, leaving 14 bases between them. The CDR3 has 15 amino acids. CDR3 sequence reads: CASSVEGGVANTIYF. CDR3 nucleotide sequence: TGTGCCAGCAGCGTAGAAGGGGGGGTAGCGAACACCATATATTTT.

This sequence joins TRBV18 and TRBJ1-4; 10 nucleotides align to TRBD1. The CDR3 has 16 residues. The trim removed 3 bases at V and 5 bases at J, leaving 6 bases unmatched. CDR1 and CDR2 (germline): KGHSH, LQKENI. CDR3 loop: CASSPTPGQGNEKLFF. CDR3 coding DNA: TGTGCCAGCTCACCTACTCCGGGACAGGGGAATGAAAAACTGTTTTTT.

The chain employs TRBV13 and TRBJ2-7; D possibly corresponds to TRBD1 (6 bases). Germline V gives CDR1 PRHDT, CDR2 FYEKMQ (reference sequence). The germline V and J ends were trimmed by 2 bases and 0 bases, with 20 bases remaining between them. This CDR3 has 18 residues. CDR3 bases: TGTGCCAGCAGCTTAAAAGAGCGGAGACAGGCGTTCTCCTACGAGCAGTACTTC. It codes for CASSLKERRQAFSYEQYF.

The V and J genes are TRBV28 and TRBJ1-4, with TRBD1 matching over 8 bases. Unmatched junction bases numbered 6, after V lost 11 bases and J lost 1 base. Germline CDR1 and CDR2: MDHEN and SYDVKM. The CDR3 runs 14 residues. CDR3 residues: CAGPGGRTNEKLFF. CDR3 bases: TGTGCCGGACCAGGGGGCCGAACTAATGAAAAACTGTTTTTT.

The chain couples TRBV14 to TRBJ2-1; possible D gene TRBD2, 7 bases. The V end was cut by 2 bases, the J end by 7 bases, with 18 bases between. This CDR3 has 16 residues. Germline-derived CDR1 and CDR2 are SGHDN and FVKESK. Here the CDR3 reads CASSQTGGGPRNEQFF. CDR3 bases: TGTGCCAGCAGCCAAACTGGCGGGGGCCCTAGAAATGAGCAGTTCTTC.

The rearrangement links TRBV11-2 to TRBJ1-2; D is unresolved. Germline values: CDR1 SGHAT, CDR2 FQNNGV. V lost 0 bases and J 5 bases, leaving 13 bases between the germline ends. This CDR3 region has 15 residues. The CDR3: CASSLEAGGEYGYTF. DNA of the CDR3: TGTGCCAGCAGCTTAGAGGCGGGAGGCGAATATGGCTACACCTTC.

This chain connects TRBV19 to TRBJ1-6; D is unresolved. The CDR3 spans 13 residues. V lost 5 bases to trimming and J lost 7 bases, with 9 bases between them. Germline V gene data show CDR1 as LNHDA and CDR2 as SQIVND (reference sequence). The CDR3 spells CASSWLGNSPLHF. CDR3 nucleotides: TGTGCCAGTAGTTGGTTGGGCAATTCACCCCTCCACTTT.

The rearrangement links TRBV28 to TRBJ1-1; unclear D gene. Germline CDR1 and CDR2: MDHEN and SYDVKM. This CDR3 is 11 amino acids long. Trimming stripped 3 bases from V and 11 bases from J, with 10 bases between. In DNA, the CDR3 is TGTGCCAGCAGTTTTCCTTCCCCGGCTTTCTTT. Residues: CASSFPSPAFF.

The V and J genes are TRBV24-1 and TRBJ2-5, with D unresolved. There are 17 residues in the CDR3. CDR1 and CDR2 (germline): KGHDR, SFDVKD. V dropped 5 bases and J dropped 3 bases, with 21 bases sitting between them. The CDR3 DNA follows: TGTGCCACCAGTGGCCCTCAGATGGAGCCATATGAAGAGACCCAGTACTTC. The encoded protein is CATSGPQMEPYEETQYF.

The V call is TRBV7-2, the J call TRBJ2-1, with 12 bases aligning to TRBD2. CDR3 length: 16 residues. With V trimmed by 5 bases and J by 9 bases, 11 bases remained unmatched. Germline-derived CDR1 and CDR2 are SGHTA and FQGNSA. The CDR3 region has the DNA TGTGCCAGCAGCGGGTCTAGCGGGGGGGCCTCGATTGAGCAGTTCTTC. Translated, it gives CASSGSSGGASIEQFF.

This chain uses TRBV9 with TRBJ1-1; no reliable D call. V dropped 3 bases and J dropped 1 base, with 13 bases sitting between them. The germline V gene has CDR1 SGDLS and CDR2 YYNGEE. This CDR3 has 15 amino acids. For the CDR3, the DNA is TGTGCCAGCAGCGCCGAAGGGCGGGAGAACACTGAAGCTTTCTTT. Encoded protein: CASSAEGRENTEAFF.

V gene TRBV3-1 (or the pseudogene TRBV3-2) combines with J gene TRBJ2-2, with 8 nucleotides matching TRBD1. Per germline, CDR1 LGHDT and CDR2 YNNKEL (reference sequence). The CDR3 is 17 residues long. Trimming took 0 bases from V and 5 from J; bases not matched to a gene: 8. The DNA of the CDR3 is TGTGCCAGCAGCCAAGAGAGGCAGGGGGCGAGGACCGGGGAGCTGTTTTTT. Encoded protein: CASSQERQGARTGELFF.

The rearrangement uses TRBV5-1 and TRBJ1-4; no clear D gene. Looked up from germline, CDR1 is SGHRS and CDR2 is YFSETQ. This CDR3 has 12 residues. V was cut by 4 bases and J by 2 bases, with 3 bases left in between. CDR3 protein: CASSTTNEKLFF. CDR3 nucleotide sequence: TGCGCCAGCAGCACTACTAATGAAAAACTGTTTTTT.

This chain connects TRBV18 to TRBJ2-7; the D is unclear. CDR1 KGHSH and CDR2 LQKENI come from the germline V gene. Between the trimmed V and J ends, which lost 5 bases and 2 bases, there was a span of 7 bases. The CDR3 spans 12 residues. As DNA, the CDR3 is TGTGCCAGCTCAGAACTCCCCTACGAGCAGTACTTC. It translates to CASSELPYEQYF.

The V and J genes are TRBV6-5 and TRBJ2-1, with 7 positions matching TRBD1. The J segment lost 8 bases and the V segment lost 10 bases, leaving 11 bases of the junction unmatched. The length of the CDR3 is 13 residues. Germline V gives CDR1 MNHEY, CDR2 SVGAGI. The CDR3 DNA is TGTGCCACCCAGACAGGGTACCACGATGAGCAGTTCTTC. Encoded protein: CATQTGYHDEQFF.

This sequence joins TRBV12-3 or TRBV12-4 and TRBJ2-7; 9 nucleotides line up with TRBD1. The CDR3 is 13 residues long. Losses at the gene ends were 6 bases for V and 5 bases for J; bases not matched to a gene: 5. The CDR3 DNA reads TGTGCCAGCAGGAAACAGGGGGCTAACGAGCAGTACTTC. It is translated as CASRKQGANEQYF.

This chain joins TRBV4-1 and TRBJ1-2, with no clear D. CDR3 length: 15 residues. CDR1 and CDR2 (germline): MGHRA, YSYEKL. V lost 2 bases to trimming and J lost 1 base, with 11 bases between them. CDR3 nucleotide sequence: TGCGCCAGCAGCCAAAATCCAACAGTTAACTATGGCTACACCTTC. Translation: CASSQNPTVNYGYTF.

This rearrangement joins TRBV28 to TRBJ1-1; tentative D call: TRBD1 (5 bases). V lost 4 bases to trimming and J lost 4 bases, with 7 bases between them. Germline values: CDR1 MDHEN, CDR2 SYDVKM. The CDR3 runs 12 residues. CDR3 nucleotide sequence: TGTGCCAGCAGTTGGGGGGGCACTGAAGCTTTCTTT. Protein: CASSWGGTEAFF.

This sequence joins TRBV5-4 and TRBJ1-1, with a weak D call TRBD1 (6 bases). Germline V gene lookup returns CDR1 SGHNT and CDR2 YYREEE (reference sequence). This CDR3 spans 16 amino acids. V was pared by 1 base and J by 0 bases, with 13 bases between. The CDR3 sequence: CASSLSGGPMNTEAFF. CDR3 bases: TGTGCCAGCAGCTTGTCGGGGGGGCCCATGAACACTGAAGCTTTCTTT.